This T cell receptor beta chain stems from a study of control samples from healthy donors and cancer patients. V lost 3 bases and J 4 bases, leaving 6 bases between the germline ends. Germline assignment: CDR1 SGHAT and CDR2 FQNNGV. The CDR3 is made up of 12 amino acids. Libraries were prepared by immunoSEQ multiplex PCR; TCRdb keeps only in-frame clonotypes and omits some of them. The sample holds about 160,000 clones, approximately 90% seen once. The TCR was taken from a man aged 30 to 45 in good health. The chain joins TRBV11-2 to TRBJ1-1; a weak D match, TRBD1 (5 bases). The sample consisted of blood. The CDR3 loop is CASSFRVTEAFF. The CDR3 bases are TGTGCCAGCAGCTTCAGGGTCACTGAAGCTTTCTTT.